A selection of T cell receptor beta chains follows, all from one sample in a study of control samples from healthy donors and cancer patients. The table came from immunoSEQ multiplex PCR; TCRdb's copy has only in-frame clones and leaves some out. Of 150,000 to 180,000 clones in the sample, roughly 93% were seen once. The sample taken for sequencing was blood. These receptors came from a man between 45 and 60 years old in good health. The CDR3 runs from the conserved cysteine through the conserved F or W. A D gene is named only where the DNA matches it firmly. The size of a clone is reported for some rows only, either as once, few or many, or as a class for expanded clones.

j_call v_call clone_size d_call cdr3_aa cdr3_nt
TRBJ2-3 TRBV29-1 NA NA CSVEPAGDTQYF TGCAGCGTTGAACCGGCGGGAGATACGCAGTATTTT
TRBJ2-5 TRBV19 NA TRBD1 CASTNDRARETQYF TGTGCCAGCACGAACGACAGGGCTCGAGAGACCCAGTACTTC
TRBJ1-1 TRBV7-9 NA NA CASSPQTGLEAFF TGTGCCAGCAGCCCCCAAACAGGGCTCGAAGCTTTCTTT
TRBJ2-7 TRBV19 NA NA CASSISVTYEQYF TGTGCCAGTAGTATCAGCGTGACCTACGAGCAGTACTTC
TRBJ2-7 TRBV5-1 NA NA CASGSAGHSYEQYF TGCGCCAGCGGGTCGGCGGGTCACTCCTACGAGCAGTACTTC
TRBJ2-3 TRBV7-8 NA NA CASSLGRQRTDTQYF TGTGCCAGCAGCTTAGGTCGTCAGCGCACAGATACGCAGTATTTT
TRBJ1-5 TRBV5-1 NA NA CASSLAPETSPQHF TGCGCCAGCAGCTTGGCCCCGGAGACCAGCCCCCAGCATTTT
TRBJ2-1 TRBV9 NA NA CASSVQGVGDSEQFF TGTGCCAGCAGCGTACAGGGAGTCGGGGATAGTGAGCAGTTCTTC
TRBJ2-5 TRBV5-1 NA TRBD2 CASSLGTSRRQETQYF TGCGCCAGCAGCCTAGGGACTAGCAGACGCCAAGAGACCCAGTACTTC
TRBJ1-2 TRBV6-2/TRBV6-3 NA NA CASSTTDYGYTF TGTGCCAGCAGTACGACAGACTATGGCTACACCTTC
TRBJ2-5 TRBV11-2 NA TRBD1 CASSLGTGDTQYF TGTGCCAGCAGCTTAGGGACAGGGGATACCCAGTACTTC
TRBJ2-2 TRBV24-1 few TRBD1 CATSRQGATGELFF TGTGCCACCAGCAGACAGGGGGCAACCGGGGAGCTGTTTTTT
TRBJ2-2 TRBV4-1 NA TRBD1 CASSVGQANTGELFF TGCGCCAGCAGCGTGGGACAGGCGAACACCGGGGAGCTGTTTTTT
TRBJ1-1 TRBV7-8 NA NA CASSLVFEYTEAFF TGTGCCAGCAGCTTAGTCTTTGAGTACACTGAAGCTTTCTTT
TRBJ2-7 TRBV28 once NA CASSFSMAYEQYF TGTGCCAGCAGTTTCAGCATGGCCTACGAGCAGTACTTC
TRBJ1-3 TRBV28 NA NA CASSLGKGSSGNTIYF TGTGCCAGCAGTTTAGGGAAGGGGAGCTCTGGAAACACCATATATTTT
TRBJ2-7 TRBV10-3 NA NA CAIGGTYEQYF TGTGCCATCGGCGGGACCTACGAGCAGTACTTC
TRBJ2-1 TRBV3-1/TRBV3-2 NA TRBD1 CASSSAGQGLHNEQFF TGTGCCAGCAGTTCCGCGGGACAGGGACTTCACAATGAGCAGTTCTTC
TRBJ2-2 TRBV19 NA TRBD1 CASRAYGQGNTGELFF TGTGCCAGTAGGGCATACGGACAGGGTAACACCGGGGAGCTGTTTTTT
TRBJ1-3 TRBV11-1 NA NA CASSLDNGNTIYF TGTGCCAGCAGCTTAGACAACGGAAACACCATATATTTT
TRBJ2-3 TRBV3-1/TRBV3-2 NA TRBD2 CASSQVGGDTDTQYF TGTGCCAGCAGCCAAGTGGGGGGGGACACAGATACGCAGTATTTT
TRBJ2-7 TRBV19 NA NA CASSIGNSFYEQYF TGTGCCAGTAGTATAGGAAACAGTTTTTACGAGCAGTACTTC
TRBJ1-4 TRBV5-1 NA NA CASSLAPATNEKLFF TGCGCCAGCAGTTTGGCACCTGCAACTAATGAAAAACTGTTTTTT
TRBJ2-3 TRBV5-1 NA TRBD1 CASSPDRADTQYF TGCGCCAGCAGCCCGGACAGGGCCGATACGCAGTATTTT
TRBJ1-1 TRBV10-3 NA NA CAINERATTEAFF TGTGCCATCAACGAACGGGCTACCACTGAAGCTTTCTTT
TRBJ2-7 TRBV27 NA TRBD1 CASSSTGTGGGYEQYF TGTGCCAGCAGTTCCACCGGGACAGGGGGCGGCTACGAGCAGTACTTC
TRBJ2-5 TRBV29-1 NA TRBD2 CSARGGFQETQYF TGCAGCGCCCGGGGGGGCTTCCAAGAGACCCAGTACTTC
TRBJ2-7 TRBV25-1 NA TRBD2 CASSNTGTSGFSSYEQYF TGTGCCAGCAGTAACACCGGGACTAGCGGCTTCAGCTCCTACGAGCAGTACTTC
TRBJ2-3 TRBV7-6 NA TRBD2 CASSSGTSGSSDTQYF TGTGCCAGCAGCTCCGGGACTAGCGGGAGCTCAGATACGCAGTATTTT
TRBJ1-2 TRBV15 NA TRBD1 CATSRDVAGGVGGYTF TGTGCCACCAGCAGAGATGTCGCAGGGGGAGTTGGTGGCTACACCTTC
TRBJ2-1 TRBV2 NA TRBD2 CASRGSKGLAGQRVEFF TGTGCCAGCAGGGGTTCAAAGGGACTAGCGGGGCAAAGAGTCGAGTTCTTC
TRBJ1-4 TRBV4-1 NA NA CASSRDLGGGNEKLFF TGCGCCAGCAGCCGAGATTTGGGGGGTGGTAATGAAAAACTGTTTTTT
TRBJ2-4 TRBV7-4 NA TRBD2 CASSSRTSGKLAKNIQYF TGTGCCAGCAGCTCTAGGACTAGCGGAAAACTAGCCAAAAACATTCAGTACTTC
TRBJ2-1 TRBV30 NA TRBD1 CAWSPGQGNVNEQFF TGTGCCTGGAGTCCGGGACAGGGGAACGTGAATGAGCAGTTCTTC
TRBJ2-1 TRBV4-1 NA TRBD2 CASSQDKGLAGGKQFF TGCGCCAGCAGCCAAGATAAAGGGCTAGCGGGAGGTAAGCAGTTCTTC
TRBJ1-1 TRBV14 NA NA CASSQDFRLNTEAFF TGTGCCAGCAGCCAAGATTTCAGACTGAACACTGAAGCTTTCTTT
TRBJ1-1 TRBV19 NA TRBD1 CASSIRDRVNTEAFF TGTGCCAGTAGTATCCGGGACAGGGTGAACACTGAAGCTTTCTTT
TRBJ2-2 TRBV3-1/TRBV3-2 NA NA CASSQPTGELFF TGTGCCAGCAGCCAACCCACCGGGGAGCTGTTTTTT
TRBJ2-2 TRBV4-1 NA NA CASSQGPGTNTGELFF TGCGCCAGCAGCCAGGGCCCCGGGACAAACACCGGGGAGCTGTTTTTT
TRBJ2-7 TRBV10-3 NA NA CALPDPRNEQYF TGTGCCCTTCCGGACCCCCGAAACGAGCAGTACTTC
TRBJ2-7 TRBV18 NA TRBD2 CASSTGLASYEQYF TGTGCCAGCTCAACCGGACTAGCTTCGTACGAGCAGTACTTC
TRBJ1-6 TRBV4-2 NA NA CASSQALGRGRGSYNSPLHF TGTGCCAGCAGCCAAGCGTTAGGGCGCGGGCGGGGCTCCTATAATTCACCCCTCCACTTT
TRBJ2-7 TRBV18 NA TRBD2 CASSPGSGSSYEQYF TGTGCCAGCTCACCAGGTAGCGGGAGCTCCTACGAGCAGTACTTC